The 25 T cell receptor beta chains presented below share a single source sample, sequenced in a study of blood T cell repertoires in COVID-19. Libraries were prepared by immunoSEQ multiplex PCR; TCRdb keeps only in-frame clonotypes and omits some of them. Of about 240,000 clones in the sample, 75% to 85% were seen once. Source material: peripheral blood. Receptors were obtained from a woman aged 65 to 85 with acute or convalescent COVID-19.

The chain joins TRBV28 to TRBJ2-7, with TRBD1 identical over 12 bases. In germline, CDR1 is MDHEN, CDR2 SYDVKM. The ends lost 5 bases at V and 5 bases at J; junction bases unmatched: 7. This CDR3 region has 15 residues. The DNA for the CDR3 is TGTGCCAGCAGTCTCTCCGGGACAGGGGGCCACGAGCAGTACTTC. Its translation is CASSLSGTGGHEQYF.

This chain uses TRBV11-2 with TRBJ1-1, with D possibly being TRBD1 (6 bases). The CDR3 sequence is 13 residues long. Germline CDR1 reads SGHAT; CDR2 reads FQNNGV. The V end was cut by 5 bases, the J end by 1 base, with 8 bases between. CDR3 amino acids: CASSEQGNTEAFF. As DNA, the CDR3 is TGTGCCAGCAGCGAACAGGGGAACACTGAAGCTTTCTTT.

The rearrangement links TRBV30 to TRBJ2-1, with D possibly TRBD2 on 6 matching bases. CDR3 length: 15 residues. With 0 bases removed from V and 4 bases from J, the gap between germline ends came to 13 bases. Germline CDR1 and CDR2: GTSNPN and SVGIG (reference sequence). As DNA, the CDR3 is TGTGCCTGGAGTGTGGGGACTCTCCTTTACAATGAGCAGTTCTTC. This encodes CAWSVGTLLYNEQFF.

CDR3 protein: CASSQIGSGGSSNQPQHF. The CDR3 DNA reads as TGTGCCAGCAGCCAAATAGGGTCAGGGGGCTCGAGCAATCAGCCCCAGCATTTT. V and J are TRBV28 and TRBJ1-5; 8 nucleotides agree with TRBD1. The trim removed 6 bases at V and 1 base at J, leaving 14 bases unmatched. Germline V lookup: CDR1 MDHEN, CDR2 SYDVKM. The CDR3 runs 18 residues.

The sample holds one count of this clone. The DNA for the CDR3 is TGTGCCAGTAGCCTTCCGACAGGGGTTACTGAAAAACTGTTTTTT. The encoded protein is CASSLPTGVTEKLFF. The V and J genes are TRBV19 and TRBJ1-4; 8 nucleotides line up with TRBD1. V lost 6 bases, J lost 7 bases, and 10 bases stayed unmatched. This CDR3 contains 15 residues. Germline V CDR1 and CDR2: LNHDA, SQIVND (reference sequence).

The chain recombines TRBV12-3 or TRBV12-4 with TRBJ1-3; D gene uncertain. The CDR3 consists of 12 residues. Trimming left V 5 bases short and J 9 bases short, with 11 bases between. CDR3 region: CASSPFSGTIYF. For the CDR3, the DNA is TGTGCCAGCAGTCCCTTTTCCGGCACCATATATTTT.

The chain carries TRBV24-1 and TRBJ1-5; 8 bases line up with TRBD1. The CDR3 runs 15 residues. Unmatched junction bases numbered 6, after V lost 9 bases and J lost 0 bases. Germline V gives CDR1 KGHDR, CDR2 SFDVKD. CDR3 coding DNA: TGTGCCACCGGGGGGACAGGACTTAGCAATCAGCCCCAGCATTTT. The encoded protein is CATGGTGLSNQPQHF.

V is TRBV9 and J is TRBJ1-4; D perhaps matches TRBD1 (6 bases). Between the trimmed V and J ends, which lost 3 bases and 3 bases, there was a span of 21 bases. Germline loops: CDR1 SGDLS, CDR2 YYNGEE. There are 18 residues in the CDR3. The CDR3 coding sequence is TGTGCCAGCAGCGAAACCTGGGACATAGGAGAAGCTAATGAAAAACTGTTTTTT. It codes for CASSETWDIGEANEKLFF.

The chain couples TRBV5-1 to TRBJ2-5; 9 nucleotides agree with TRBD1. The V segment lost 0 bases and the J segment 4 bases; nucleotides outside the gene matches: 4. CDR3 length equals 15 residues. Germline-derived CDR1 and CDR2 are SGHRS and YFSETQ. CDR3 in DNA: TGCGCCAGCAGCTTGGGACAGGGGGGTACAGAGACCCAGTACTTC. This gives the protein CASSLGQGGTETQYF.

The gene calls are TRBV6-5 and TRBJ2-7; tentative D call: TRBD1 (6 bases). Between the trimmed V and J ends, which lost 4 bases and 9 bases, there was a span of 16 bases. Germline V CDR1 and CDR2: MNHEY, SVGAGI. The CDR3 covers 13 residues. The CDR3 coding sequence is TGTGCCAGCAGTTCGGGACATACCTCGGCGCAGTACTTC. It encodes CASSSGHTSAQYF.

The chain has TRBV4-1 and TRBJ2-2, with D possibly matching TRBD2 (6 bases). Looked up from germline, CDR1 is MGHRA and CDR2 is YSYEKL. The CDR3 totals 15 residues. V shed 0 bases and J shed 7 bases, with 12 bases lying between them. CDR3 nucleotide sequence: TGCGCCAGCAGCCAAGATACTAGCAGCATCGGGGAGCTGTTTTTT. As protein: CASSQDTSSIGELFF.

The chain recombines TRBV5-1 with TRBJ2-5, with 8 positions matching TRBD1. V lost 5 bases to trimming and J lost 4 bases; unmatched junction nucleotides: 7. Germline CDR1 and CDR2: SGHRS and YFSETQ. The CDR3 is 14 amino acids. The CDR3 region has the DNA TGCGCCAGCAGGCGGACAGGGATGAGAGAGACCCAGTACTTC. Protein sequence: CASRRTGMRETQYF. The full variable domain, rest sourced from reference TRBV5-1 and TRBJ2-5, is KAGVTQTPRYLIKTRGQQVTLSCSPISGHRSVSWYQQTPGQGLQFLFEYFSETQRNKGNFPGRFSGRQFSNSRSEMNVSTLELGDSALYLCASRRTGMRETQYFGPGTRLLVL.

This sequence joins TRBV28 and TRBJ1-2, with unresolved D. V was trimmed by 3 bases and J by 2 bases, leaving 7 bases between them. The CDR3 runs 13 residues. Germline V gene sequence: CDR1 MDHEN, CDR2 SYDVKM. The CDR3 nucleotides read TGTGCCAGCAGTTTTCGCGAGAACTATGGCTACACCTTC. It encodes CASSFRENYGYTF.

The CDR3 here is CASSLGAGATEKLFF. The CDR3 DNA follows: TGCGCCAGCAGCTTGGGGGCGGGGGCAACGGAAAAACTGTTTTTT. This chain uses TRBV5-1 with TRBJ1-4; perhaps TRBD1 as D (6 bases). Looked up from germline, CDR1 is SGHRS and CDR2 is YFSETQ. CDR3 size: 15 residues. V was shortened by 0 bases and J by 8 bases, with 14 bases between the two germline ends.

The chain recombines TRBV11-3 with TRBJ2-3; the D gene is possibly TRBD1 (6 bases). The CDR3 runs to 15 residues. Germline values: CDR1 SGHNT, CDR2 YENEEA. V was pared by 5 bases and J by 0 bases, with 12 bases between. In DNA, the CDR3 is TGTGCCAGCAGCCAACAGGGCGGGAGCACAGATACGCAGTATTTT. It codes for CASSQQGGSTDTQYF.

This chain links TRBV6-2 or TRBV6-3 with TRBJ2-6; possibly TRBD1 for D (5 bases). The ends were cut back, 5 bases at V and 7 bases at J, with 15 bases in the middle. The germline V gene has CDR1 MNHEY and CDR2 SVGEGT. This CDR3 is built from 15 residues. Here the CDR3 reads CASSTAGFSANVLTF. In DNA form, the CDR3 reads TGTGCCAGCAGTACCGCAGGGTTCTCAGCCAACGTCCTGACTTTC.

The chain combines TRBV3-1 (or the pseudogene TRBV3-2) with TRBJ1-2; TRBD1 is a possible D gene (5 bases). The CDR3 covers 12 residues. Trimming removed 8 bases from V and 4 bases from J, with 11 bases in between. Germline V CDR1 and CDR2: LGHDT, YNNKEL (reference sequence). CDR3 loop: CASAGFGYGYTF. The CDR3 DNA reads TGTGCCAGCGCAGGGTTTGGCTATGGCTACACCTTC.

This clone was seen once. The chain employs TRBV7-9 and TRBJ2-7, with TRBD2 as a possible D gene (7 bases). Germline V gene lookup returns CDR1 SEHNR and CDR2 FQNEAQ (reference sequence). V dropped 0 bases and J dropped 2 bases, with 11 bases sitting between them. The CDR3 length is 15 residues. In DNA, the CDR3 is TGTGCCAGCAGCTTAGCAGGGGGGGGCACCTACGAGCAGTACTTC. The encoded protein is CASSLAGGGTYEQYF.

The V gene is TRBV19, the J gene TRBJ1-3; D not certain. The CDR3 runs 12 residues. The germline CDR1 and CDR2 sequences are LNHDA and SQIVND (reference sequence). V lost 5 bases and J 0 bases, leaving 2 bases between the germline ends. The CDR3 here is CASSLSGNTIYF. For the CDR3, the DNA is TGTGCCAGTAGTCTCTCTGGAAACACCATATATTTT. The complete variable domain, with remaining parts taken from reference TRBV19 and TRBJ1-3, reads DGGITQSPKYLFRKEGQNVTLSCEQNLNHDAMYWYRQDPGQGLRLIYYSQIVNDFQKGDIAEGYSVSREKKESFPLTVTSAQKNPTAFYLCASSLSGNTIYFGEGSWLTVV.

In nucleotides, the CDR3 is TGTGCCAGCAGCGTAGGGGCAGGGTTTAAACAAGAGACCCAGTACTTC. It yields the protein CASSVGAGFKQETQYF. The chain uses TRBV9 and TRBJ2-5, with D perhaps matching TRBD1 (5 bases). Looked up from germline, CDR1 is SGDLS and CDR2 is YYNGEE. Trimming stripped 0 bases from V and 2 bases from J, with 14 bases between. The CDR3 length is 16 residues.

In its sample, this clone was seen a few times. The chain links TRBV24-1 to TRBJ2-1; D uncertain. The CDR3 has 13 residues. Germline assignment: CDR1 KGHDR and CDR2 SFDVKD. V was clipped by 3 bases and J by 8 bases, with 10 bases between them. The CDR3 coding sequence is TGTGCCACCAGTGATCTAGTTTCGGATGAGCAGTTCTTC. It yields the protein CATSDLVSDEQFF.

The chain recombines TRBV9 with TRBJ2-7; 10 bases are shared with TRBD1. CDR3 length: 14 amino acids. CDR1 and CDR2 (germline): SGDLS, YYNGEE. V lost 4 bases, J lost 2 bases, and 3 bases stayed unmatched. CDR3 DNA sequence: TGTGCCAGCAGCTCGGGACAGGGGCCCTACGAGCAGTACTTC. It codes for CASSSGQGPYEQYF.

This sequence joins TRBV7-2 and TRBJ1-1, with 7 nucleotides matching TRBD1. The CDR3 sequence is 15 residues long. The germline CDR1 and CDR2 sequences are SGHTA and FQGNSA. The junction had 8 bases not matched to a gene; V was cut back by 2 bases and J by 5 bases. CDR3 in amino acids: CASSLRQGGSTEAFF. The CDR3 DNA reads TGTGCCAGCAGCTTAAGACAGGGAGGAAGTACTGAAGCTTTCTTT.

V gene TRBV29-1 combines with J gene TRBJ1-1; 7 bases fit TRBD1. This CDR3 contains 15 residues. J was trimmed by 0 bases and V by 4 bases; bases with no gene match: 8. Germline CDR1 and CDR2: SQVTM and ANQGSEA. In DNA, the CDR3 is TGCAGCGTTGTAGGGGGCGCAAGGGTGAACACTGAAGCTTTCTTT. Its protein is CSVVGGARVNTEAFF.

This chain connects TRBV3-1 (or the pseudogene TRBV3-2) to TRBJ2-1, with D perhaps TRBD1 (5 bases). CDR1 and CDR2 from the germline V gene are LGHDT and YNNKEL (reference sequence). The length of the CDR3 is 14 residues. The V end lost 1 base, the J end lost 6 bases, and 10 bases lay between the germline ends. This chain's CDR3 is CASSQAQGGNEQFF. CDR3 in DNA: TGTGCCAGCAGCCAAGCGCAGGGCGGCAATGAGCAGTTCTTC.